Each of the 5 T cell receptor beta chains below was sequenced from the same sample in a study of T cell responses to AZD1222 COVID-19 vaccine. Profiled with immunoSEQ multiplex PCR; TCRdb holds only in-frame clones, not every one. The sample records around 160,000 clones, about 91% being singletons. Specimen: peripheral blood, collected 28 days after the second AZD1222 dose. The source is an adult who received the AZD1222 COVID-19 vaccine.

This chain uses TRBV6-5 with TRBJ1-1; possibly TRBD1 for D (6 bases). V was trimmed by 9 bases and J by 4 bases, leaving 18 bases between them. Germline V gene sequence: CDR1 MNHEY, CDR2 SVGAGI. The CDR3 length is 14 residues. The CDR3 reads CASGNGQGRTEAFF. The CDR3 region has the DNA TGTGCCAGTGGGAACGGTCAGGGGCGCACTGAAGCTTTCTTT.

V is TRBV4-2 and J is TRBJ1-5; the match to TRBD1 covers 10 bases. Losses at the gene ends were 1 base for V and 3 bases for J; bases not matched to a gene: 18. The CDR3 totals 21 residues. CDR1 and CDR2 from the germline V gene are LGHNA and YNFKEQ. The CDR3 here is CASSQVTRLVMDRGFNQPQHF. The CDR3 coding sequence is TGTGCCAGCAGCCAAGTTACCCGTTTAGTAATGGACAGGGGGTTCAATCAGCCCCAGCATTTT.

With respect to this clone: The sample contains more than one DNA sequence encoding this CDR3. This chain connects TRBV3-1 (or the pseudogene TRBV3-2) to TRBJ2-7; D gene ambiguous. The CDR3 runs 11 residues. Per germline, CDR1 LGHDT and CDR2 YNNKEL (reference sequence). V was pared by 0 bases and J by 4 bases, with 1 base between. CDR3 DNA sequence: TGTGCCAGCAGCCAAGATTACGAGCAGTACTTC. Translation gives CASSQDYEQYF.

This rearrangement joins TRBV9 to TRBJ2-5; perhaps D is TRBD1 or TRBD2 (5 bases each). The germline CDR1 and CDR2 sequences are SGDLS and YYNGEE. The V gene lost 3 bases and the J gene lost 2 bases, with 14 bases spanning the gap. CDR3 length: 15 amino acids. This CDR3 is CASSAPGRPQETQYF. The CDR3 DNA reads as TGTGCCAGCAGCGCCCCGGGACGGCCTCAAGAGACCCAGTACTTC.

The CDR3 reads CASSLGQNYGYTF. In DNA form, the CDR3 reads TGTGCCAGCAGCTTAGGACAGAACTATGGCTACACCTTC. The chain employs TRBV7-8 and TRBJ1-2; D perhaps matches TRBD1 (5 bases). V lost 1 base, J lost 2 bases, and 5 bases lay in between. The CDR3 covers 13 residues. Germline loops: CDR1 SGHVS, CDR2 FQNEAQ.